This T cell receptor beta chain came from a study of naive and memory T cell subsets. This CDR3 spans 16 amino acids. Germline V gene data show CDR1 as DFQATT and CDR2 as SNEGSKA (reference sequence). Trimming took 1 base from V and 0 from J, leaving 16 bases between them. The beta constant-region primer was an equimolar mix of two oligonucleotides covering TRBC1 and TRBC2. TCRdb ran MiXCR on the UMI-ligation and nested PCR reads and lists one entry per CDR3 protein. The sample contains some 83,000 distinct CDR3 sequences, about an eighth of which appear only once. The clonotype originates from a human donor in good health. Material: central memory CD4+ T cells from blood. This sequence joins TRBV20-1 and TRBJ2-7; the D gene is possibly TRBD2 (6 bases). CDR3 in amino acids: CSARGGLAVNSYEQYF. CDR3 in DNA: TGCAGTGCTAGAGGTGGGTTAGCGGTCAACTCCTACGAGCAGTACTTC.